The source of this T cell receptor (beta chain) is a study of cytomegalovirus exposure and HLA in healthy donors. Study observations and caveats: For most TCR beta V segments, an earlier analysis put the productive rate at about 87% or about 30% of the time.

Researchers ran the PCR with 60 Vbeta and 13 Jbeta primers. Only in-frame clones appear in the TCRdb table, and some are missing; sequencing was by immunoSEQ multiplex PCR. The sample records 150,000 to 200,000 clones, around 77% being singletons. This clone has more than one count but fewer than ten. Its matching antigen is unknown. Germline V CDR1 and CDR2: MDHEN, SYDVKM. This CDR3 has 15 residues. V lost 5 bases to trimming and J lost 3 bases; unmatched junction nucleotides: 7. V and J are TRBV28 and TRBJ1-2; 9 bases align to TRBD1. Sequencing used PBMCs. The TCR originated in a female donor in good health and CMV-seronegative. The CDR3 is CASSRPGTGYYGYTF. The DNA for the CDR3 is TGTGCCAGCAGTCGACCCGGGACAGGGTACTATGGCTACACCTTC.